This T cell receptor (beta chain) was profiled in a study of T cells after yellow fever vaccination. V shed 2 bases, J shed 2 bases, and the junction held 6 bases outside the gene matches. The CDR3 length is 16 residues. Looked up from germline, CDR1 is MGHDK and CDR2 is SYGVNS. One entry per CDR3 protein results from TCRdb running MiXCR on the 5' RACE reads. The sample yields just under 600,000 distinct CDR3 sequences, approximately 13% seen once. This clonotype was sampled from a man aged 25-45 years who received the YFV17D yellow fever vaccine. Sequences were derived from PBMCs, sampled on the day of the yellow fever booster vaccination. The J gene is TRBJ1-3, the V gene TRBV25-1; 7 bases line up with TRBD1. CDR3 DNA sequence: TGTGCCAGCAGTGAACTGAGGGACAGACCTGGAAACACCATATATTTT. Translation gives CASSELRDRPGNTIYF. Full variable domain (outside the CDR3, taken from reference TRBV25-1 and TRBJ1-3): EADIYQTPRYLVIGTGKKITLECSQTMGHDKMYWYQQDPGMELHLIHYSYGVNSTEKGDLSSESTVSRIRTEHFPLTLESARPSHTSQYLCASSELRDRPGNTIYFGEGSWLTVV.